The TCR beta chain described here comes from a study of CD8+ T cells in alopecia areata. CDR3 length: 11 amino acids. Trimming pared 6 bases from V and 6 bases from J, leaving 12 bases between. The germline CDR1 and CDR2 sequences are SQVTM and ANQGSEA. This clone has only a few counts. Extracted RNA was reverse transcribed, and the resulting cDNA served as sequencing template. The assay was immunoSEQ multiplex PCR, and TCRdb's table has in-frame clones only and misses some. The table records roughly 120,000 clones, under 40% of them present only once. The chain joins TRBV29-1 to TRBJ2-7; possible D gene TRBD1, 5 bases. The origin of this receptor is a human donor with alopecia areata. The sequenced material came from CD4+ T cells sorted from blood. Written as DNA, the CDR3 is TGCAGCGTGGCTGGACACGGCGAGCAGTACTTC. Amino acids: CSVAGHGEQYF.